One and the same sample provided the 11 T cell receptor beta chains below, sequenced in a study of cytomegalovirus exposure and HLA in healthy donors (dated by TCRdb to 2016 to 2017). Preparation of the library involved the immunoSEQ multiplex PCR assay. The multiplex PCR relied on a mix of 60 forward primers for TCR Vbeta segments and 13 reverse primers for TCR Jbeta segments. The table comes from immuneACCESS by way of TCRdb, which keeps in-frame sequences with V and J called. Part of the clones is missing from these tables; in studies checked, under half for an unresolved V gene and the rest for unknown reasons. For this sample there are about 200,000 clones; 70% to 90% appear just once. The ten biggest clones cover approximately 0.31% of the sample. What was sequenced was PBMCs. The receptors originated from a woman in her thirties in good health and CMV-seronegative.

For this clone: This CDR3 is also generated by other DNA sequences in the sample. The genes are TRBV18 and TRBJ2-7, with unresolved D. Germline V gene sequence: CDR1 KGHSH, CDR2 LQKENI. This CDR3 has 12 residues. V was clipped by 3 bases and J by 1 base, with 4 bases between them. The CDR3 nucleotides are TGTGCCAGCTCACCTCAGTCCTACGAGCAGTACTTC. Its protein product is CASSPQSYEQYF.

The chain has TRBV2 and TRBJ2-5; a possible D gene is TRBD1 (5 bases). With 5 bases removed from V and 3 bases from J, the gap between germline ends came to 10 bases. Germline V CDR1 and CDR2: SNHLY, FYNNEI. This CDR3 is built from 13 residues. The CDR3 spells CASSSTDKETQYF. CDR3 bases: TGTGCCAGCAGTTCGACAGATAAAGAGACCCAGTACTTC.

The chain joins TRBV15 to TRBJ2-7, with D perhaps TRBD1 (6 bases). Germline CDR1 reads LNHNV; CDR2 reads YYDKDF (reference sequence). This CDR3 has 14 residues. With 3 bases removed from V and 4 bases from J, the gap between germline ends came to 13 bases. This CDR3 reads CATSRTGGHYEQYF. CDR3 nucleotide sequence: TGTGCCACCAGCAGGACAGGCGGACATTACGAGCAGTACTTC.

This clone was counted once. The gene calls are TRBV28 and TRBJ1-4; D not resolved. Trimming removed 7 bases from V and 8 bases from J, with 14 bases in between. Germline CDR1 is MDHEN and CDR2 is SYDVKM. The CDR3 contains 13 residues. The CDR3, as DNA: TGTGCCAGCACTGCGCGAATTTGGGAAAAACTGTTTTTT. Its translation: CASTARIWEKLFF.

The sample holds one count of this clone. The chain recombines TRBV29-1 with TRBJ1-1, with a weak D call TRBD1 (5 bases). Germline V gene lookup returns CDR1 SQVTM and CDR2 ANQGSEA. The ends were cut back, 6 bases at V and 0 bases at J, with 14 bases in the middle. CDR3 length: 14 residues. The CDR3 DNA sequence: TGCAGCGTCTCGGAGGGGACCTTGAACACTGAAGCTTTCTTT. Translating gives CSVSEGTLNTEAFF.

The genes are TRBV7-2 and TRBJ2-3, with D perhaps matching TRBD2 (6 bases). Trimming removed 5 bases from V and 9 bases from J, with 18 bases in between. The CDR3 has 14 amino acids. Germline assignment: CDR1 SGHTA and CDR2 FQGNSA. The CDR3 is CASSPRLTSGTQYF. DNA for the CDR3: TGTGCCAGCAGCCCACGCCTGACTAGTGGGACGCAGTATTTT.

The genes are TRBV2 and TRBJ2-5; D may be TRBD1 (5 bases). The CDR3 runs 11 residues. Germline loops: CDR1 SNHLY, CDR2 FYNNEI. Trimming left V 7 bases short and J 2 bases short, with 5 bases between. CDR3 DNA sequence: TGTGCCAGCAAGGGGCAAGAGACCCAGTACTTC. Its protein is CASKGQETQYF.

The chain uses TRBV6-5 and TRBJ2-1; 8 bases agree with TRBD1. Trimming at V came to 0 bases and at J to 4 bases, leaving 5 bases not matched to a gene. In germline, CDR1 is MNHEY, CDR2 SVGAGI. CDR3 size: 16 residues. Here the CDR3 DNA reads TGTGCCAGCAGTTACTCGAACAGGGGGGCGTACAATGAGCAGTTCTTC. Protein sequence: CASSYSNRGAYNEQFF.

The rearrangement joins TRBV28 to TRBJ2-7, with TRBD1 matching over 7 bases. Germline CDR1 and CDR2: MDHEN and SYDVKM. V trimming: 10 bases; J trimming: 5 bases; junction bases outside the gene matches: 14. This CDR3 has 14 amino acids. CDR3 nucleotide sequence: TGTGCCACCACCCCCCGGACAGGAGGCCACGAGCAGTACTTC. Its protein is CATTPRTGGHEQYF.

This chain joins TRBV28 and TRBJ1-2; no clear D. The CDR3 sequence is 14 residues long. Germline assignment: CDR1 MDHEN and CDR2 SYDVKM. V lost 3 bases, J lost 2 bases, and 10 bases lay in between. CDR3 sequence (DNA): TGTGCCAGCAGTTTTATTGAGTTGAACTATGGCTACACCTTC. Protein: CASSFIELNYGYTF.

The CDR3 loop reads CASSPTGLQETQYF. The DNA of the CDR3 is TGTGCCAGCTCACCCACAGGACTACAAGAGACCCAGTACTTC. The rearrangement joins TRBV18 to TRBJ2-5; the D gene is possibly TRBD2 (6 bases). CDR1 and CDR2 from the germline V gene are KGHSH and LQKENI. The germline V and J ends were trimmed by 3 bases and 2 bases, with 10 bases remaining between them. CDR3 size: 14 residues.